This TCR beta chain was identified during a study of T cell responses to AZD1222 COVID-19 vaccine. Findings of the study overall: Distributed over spike, vaccine-associated CD4 TCRs predominated at 160-218 and 743-854.

Points on this clone: The antigen is not known.

Germline V lookup: CDR1 SEHNR, CDR2 FQNEAQ (reference sequence). Trimming took off 5 bases at V and 6 bases at J, with 16 bases between the two ends. CDR3 length: 14 amino acids. This table comes from immunoSEQ multiplex PCR, and its TCRdb copy is limited to in-frame clones, with some not included. The sample contains more than 85,000 clones, approximately 94% of which appear only once. This clonotype was obtained from an adult who received the AZD1222 COVID-19 vaccine. The specimen was peripheral blood, collected 28 days after the second AZD1222 dose. The V call is TRBV7-9, the J call TRBJ1-2, with D perhaps matching TRBD1 (5 bases). CDR3 region: CASSLSDAGHGYTF. In DNA form, the CDR3 reads TGTGCCAGCAGCCTCTCGGACGCGGGGCATGGCTACACCTTC.